This TCR beta chain was sequenced during a study of cytomegalovirus exposure and HLA in healthy donors. Study in general: In an early release, HLA-typed donors contributed tens of millions of unique TCR sequences. The study, taken as a whole, reports: Both high specificity and high sensitivity reportedly marked the classifier's diagnosis of cytomegalovirus status.

A multiplex PCR was run with 60 Vbeta primers and 13 Jbeta primers. Some clones are missing from TCRdb's copy, which holds only in-frame ones; the method was immunoSEQ multiplex PCR. The sample records more than 110,000 clones, roughly 77% being singletons. Of note for this clone: No antigen is known for it.

The V and J ends lost 5 bases and 5 bases respectively, with 18 bases between them. This CDR3 is built from 15 residues. Per germline, CDR1 SGHNT and CDR2 YYREEE (reference sequence). Sequencing was carried out using PBMCs. The chain recombines TRBV5-4 with TRBJ2-3, with D perhaps matching TRBD1 (8 bases). The clonotype was recovered from a man younger than 40 in good health and CMV-seronegative. CDR3 in amino acids: CASRQGGAYRDTQYF. As DNA, the CDR3 is TGTGCCAGCAGACAGGGGGGGGCCTACAGAGATACGCAGTATTTT. Together with reference TRBV5-4 and TRBJ2-3, the CDR3 gives the full variable domain: ETGVTQSPTHLIKTRGQQVTLRCSSQSGHNTVSWYQQALGQGPQFIFQYYREEENGRGNFPPRFSGLQFPNYSSELNVNALELDDSALYLCASRQGGAYRDTQYFGPGTRLTVL.